This entry describes one TCR beta chain. This clonotype turned up a few times. Its antigen target is currently unknown. No base quality values were provided; no much bigger clone lies one nucleotide off. The CDR3 goes from the cysteine to the phenylalanine over 12 residues. The sequence is cut down to CDR3 DNA, 36 bases in frame from base 1. V loses 6 bases of germline sequence and J loses 0 bases, and the interval between the two ends is 9 bases. The germline V gene encodes CDR1 DFQATT and CDR2 SNEGSKA (reference sequence). The method was 5' RACE. Sequencing instrument: Illumina HiSeq 2500. A second PCR of about 7 to 12 cycles was run with a J-beta primer mix and a sample-barcoded 5' primer. Each TCR beta cDNA molecule received a unique molecular identifier from a template-switch 5' adaptor carrying 12 random nucleotides. At least 3 million CDR3-containing paired-end reads were obtained from each sample. First-strand cDNA was synthesized from all RNA with the Mint cDNA synthesis kit, primed by a TRBC-specific oligonucleotide. After uracil-DNA glycosylase treatment, a first 18-cycle PCR used universal primers M1SS and BC2_uni_R on all cDNA. Turning to the authors' computational methods: Each sample was normalized by randomly selecting 1 million high-quality reads, each carrying a distinct molecular identifier. Reads with shared molecular identifiers were discarded instead of being binned into consensus sequences. MiTCR, run with a Q25 quality threshold and the strictest error-elimination algorithm, handled CDR3 identification, clonotype clustering and error correction. A nonparametric unseen species model with Euler transformation was used to estimate a lower bound on total TCR beta diversity. TCRdb took the public reads, trimmed them with fastp at Q25, ran MiXCR for clone calling and kept in-frame beta chains. One record per CDR3 amino acid sequence lists the most common genes and DNA. These V and J calls derive from TCRdb rather than the authors' analysis. The sample records roughly 680,000 distinct CDR3 sequences, 49% of which are singletons. Jointly, the top ten make up roughly 30% of the sample.

The roughly 42 donors, aged roughly 6 to 90 years, were systemically healthy Caucasian individuals from Russia. Each donor gave roughly 9 milliliters of peripheral blood, drawn into EDTA-treated Vacutainer tubes. PBMCs were isolated by Ficoll-Paque density-gradient centrifugation, with at least 7 million obtained per sample. Total RNA was extracted from PBMCs with Trizol reagent, with at least 6 micrograms obtained per sample. For every donor, flow cytometry on a PBMC aliquot measured the percentage of naive CD45RAhigh/CD27high T cells. This sample was taken from a study of blood T cells in healthy people across ages (dated by TCRdb to 2014 to 2015). In terms of the full investigation: In model experiments, roughly one uniquely barcoded TCR beta cDNA molecule per two T cells was captured by template switching. Using deep sequencing normalized with unique cDNA molecular identifiers, the study measured how TCR beta repertoire diversity changes with age. Donors were grouped into four age groups: young (average roughly 15 years), middle-aged (39), aged (around 62) and long-lived (over 80). Donors of different ages were randomly distributed across sequencing lanes to avoid experimental bias. Using the same blood draw, the study looked at two additional independent replicas of 1 million unique cDNA reads for two donors, one aged 18 to 29 and the other aged 80 or older.

Here is what the overall study found, with its caveats: Donor CMV infection status was unknown, potentially confounding age-related changes in expanded clonotypes. Compared with the aged group, more naive CD4+ T cells, fewer expanded clones and increased TCR diversity were shown by the long-lived group, suggesting age selection. Since profiling was done on bulk unsorted PBMCs, naive and antigen-experienced compartments could not be conclusively compared. As age increased, observed TCR beta diversity per million T cells dropped in a roughly linear way, and a significant reduction was already evident by age 40. There was a strong correlation between observed TCR beta diversity and the percentage of naive T cells measured by flow cytometry. Estimates of total diversity based on one million sequenced T cells were regarded as lower bounds and as underestimates.

Sequencing was done on a sample of blood. This receptor was obtained from a woman aged 55-70 years in good health. The chain is assembled from TRBV20-1 and TRBJ2-7, with no confident D gene call. Here the CDR3 is given as CSAMAGSYEQYF. The nucleotides are TGCAGTGCGATGGCCGGCTCCTACGAGCAGTACTTC.